Below, one TCR beta chain is given with its context. Its antigen is currently not known. Being one base from a much bigger clone, this may be a read error. The label giving this sample's time point can be read as: newly diagnosed GD, antithyroid drugs for less than 3 months. For both TCR sequencing and RNA sequencing, RNA was extracted from PBMCs using TRIzol. The diagnosis of Graves' disease followed American Thyroid Association guidelines. Recruitment of patients was carried out at an endocrinology department in Xi'an, China. Each patient gave approximately 9.7 milliliters of peripheral blood, collected in an EDTA anticoagulant tube. Ficoll Paque Plus density gradient separation was used to isolate PBMCs, and no further T cell sorting was done. RNA quality was checked with an Agilent 2100 Bioanalyzer and agarose gel, and concentration with a NanoDrop 2000. Libraries came from multiplex PCR. TCRdb records Illumina HiSeq 4000 as the sequencer. CDR3 regions were amplified by Arm-PCR with iRepertoire HTBI primers to construct TCR beta libraries. Gel purification was performed on PCR products prior to sequencing. In the source study's methods: A total of fewer than 65 TRBV and more than twelve TRBJ segments were identified across samples and were used for gene usage analysis of CDR3 amino acid clonotypes. COPE and FqMerger were used to merge the filtered high-quality paired reads into contigs. BLAST was used to align contigs to IMGT TRBV, TRBD and TRBJ reference genes, and CDR3 was defined according to IMGT. Highly expanded clones were defined as clonotypes with a frequency above 0.1%. Repertoire diversity was measured by Shannon entropy, and V-J evenness by the Gini coefficient. A clonotype found in more than one individual was treated as public. TCRdb redid the processing of the public reads, applying fastp at Q25 and MiXCR, and retained in-frame beta chains. For every CDR3 protein sequence, its rows merge into one entry that carries the most common genes and DNA. TCRdb's processing, not the authors', yielded these V and J calls. A total of 400,000 to 500,000 distinct CDR3 sequences appear in this sample, under 15% of them only once. The ten largest make up roughly 17% of the sample.

Based on the germline V gene (reference sequence), the CDR1 and CDR2 sequences are LGHDT and YNNKEL. The cysteine opens and the phenylalanine closes a CDR3 of 14 amino acids. The sequence is cut down to CDR3 DNA, 42 bases in frame from base 1. V has 3 bases trimmed and J has 7 bases trimmed; junction bases matching no gene number 8. The sample is drawn from a study of regulatory T cells in long-lasting Graves disease (dated by TCRdb to about 2021). At the level of the whole study: Newly diagnosed Graves' disease patients had taken antithyroid drugs for less than 3 months. The study took place in China and was registered as a clinical trial. This study used TCR sequencing and RNA sequencing of peripheral blood to compare persistent Graves' disease patients against newly diagnosed Graves' disease patients. A total of some 35 samples underwent TCR sequencing, from about 13 patients with persistent Graves' disease and 20 patients with newly diagnosed Graves' disease.

The full study reports these points: Persistent patients shared more public clonotypes among themselves (roughly 2,700) than newly diagnosed patients did (roughly 910). Compared with newly diagnosed patients, patients with persistent Graves' disease had lower TCR Shannon entropy and fewer highly expanded clones, which suggests clonal expansion. Persistent disease showed preferential use of TRBV28, TRBJ1-2 and TRBJ2-5, whereas newly diagnosed disease favored TRBV20-1 and TRBJ2-1. Sequencing and analysis were limited to the TCR beta chain. The small sample size was acknowledged by the authors as a limitation that may reduce accuracy. Only peripheral blood was studied, because thyroid tissue, the primary lesion, was inaccessible.

This same sample was also taken into another study, of T cells in Graves' hyperthyroidism and ophthalmopathy. According to the second study: Stable Graves' hyperthyroidism was defined as the absence of progression to ophthalmopathy over 18 months of follow-up. Hyperthyroidism patients were newly diagnosed, had a disease duration of under 2 months, and were aged 18 to 65 years. Exclusion was applied to patients with uncontrolled infections, other autoimmune diseases, pregnancy or lactation. Diagnoses were based on clinical symptoms, serum thyroxine and TRAb, thyroid ultrasound and orbital computed tomography. A first-round RT-PCR of the TCR CDR3 used the HTBI primer set with the Qiagen OneStep RT-PCR kit. Blood samples also contained most of the expanded thyroid clonotypes (frequency above 0.001), which suggests that blood repertoires may reflect thyroid immune responses. Ophthalmopathy was separated from stable hyperthyroidism by a 13 V-J signature model, with just over 85% sensitivity and 81% to 83% specificity obtained in cross-validation and 80%/75% obtained in testing. In validation, progression to ophthalmopathy was predicted by the model with around 70% sensitivity and 72% to 85% specificity, a median of about 6.4 months before onset. To identify TCR V-J signatures that set the groups apart, the researchers used a discovery cohort of about a hundred patients, made up of 43 with Graves' ophthalmopathy and 57 with stable Graves' hyperthyroidism. Prospective prediction of ophthalmopathy was tested in an independent validation cohort consisting of under 20 hyperthyroidism patients and 15 or so patients who later progressed to ophthalmopathy. The roughly 99 discovery patients were divided at random into training and test sets in a 7:3 ratio. In addition, the study compared T-cell repertoires in thyroid tissue and in blood from about 6 Graves' hyperthyroidism patients. After sampling, hyperthyroidism patients received methimazole starting at 30 mg daily, and ophthalmopathy patients received high-dose intravenous methylprednisolone. A second multiplex PCR round built the libraries, followed by size selection and purification. Sequencing of the libraries was done on an Illumina HiSeq2000 using paired-end 100 bp reads. SOAPnuke was used to process the raw data, removing reads that contained adapters or uncalled bases, had a mean Phred below 15, or lacked an exact match to the constant primer or identifier. High-quality paired reads were merged using COPE v1.2.5, and each unique nucleotide sequence was defined as a clonotype. Clonotypes were aligned to IMGT TRBV, TRBD and TRBJ reference segments using MiTCR v1.1. Analysis was restricted to V-J combinations with a frequency above 0.0001, which covered over 98% of repertoires. The TCS score was defined as F50 (clonal expansion) divided by E x V (chaos), with BLOSUM62-based TCRdist calculated between CDR3 peptides within each V-J. Welch's t-statistics and random forest reduced some 510 V-J features to some 14, which were used in a naive Bayes classifier (R e1071). No statistical method was used to set the sample size in advance, and investigators knew the group allocation. According to the paper, TCR Vbeta CDR3 sequencing was carried out on approximately 140 peripheral blood samples, which came from 40 to 45 ophthalmopathy, under 80 hyperthyroidism and around 17 progressor patients.

The sample consisted of peripheral blood mononuclear cells (PBMCs), taken at new diagnosis, from a patient treated with antithyroid drugs. This receptor chain uses TRBV3-1 and TRBJ2-7, with TRBD1 matching 8 junction bases. The source is a woman in her 30s with Graves disease. Donor details come from another sample of the same person, matched by shared clones. The DNA reads TGTGCCAGCAGCCAGGGACAGGACACGGATGAGCAGTACTTC. This gives the protein CASSQGQDTDEQYF.